This T cell receptor beta chain is from a study of long-term antiretroviral therapy in people with HIV. United States facilities provided treatment to all participants with HIV. In its sample, this clone was seen once. Trimming took 4 bases from V and 3 from J, leaving 14 bases between them. Germline CDR1 reads SGHNT; CDR2 reads YYREEE (reference sequence). This CDR3 has 14 amino acids. An immunoSEQ assay, version v3.0, was performed at survey level. Only in-frame clones appear in the TCRdb table, and some are missing; sequencing was by immunoSEQ multiplex PCR. The sample has some 43,000 clones; about nine tenths are singletons.

The input for sequencing was unsorted PBMCs, taken 0.1 years before starting antiretroviral therapy. This TCR derives from a woman aged 45-59 years with HIV. The chain uses TRBV5-4 and TRBJ2-7, with D maybe TRBD1 (6 bases). The CDR3 DNA follows: TGTGCCAGCAGCGCCGCGACAGGCAGCTACGAGCAGTACTTC. This sequence encodes CASSAATGSYEQYF.